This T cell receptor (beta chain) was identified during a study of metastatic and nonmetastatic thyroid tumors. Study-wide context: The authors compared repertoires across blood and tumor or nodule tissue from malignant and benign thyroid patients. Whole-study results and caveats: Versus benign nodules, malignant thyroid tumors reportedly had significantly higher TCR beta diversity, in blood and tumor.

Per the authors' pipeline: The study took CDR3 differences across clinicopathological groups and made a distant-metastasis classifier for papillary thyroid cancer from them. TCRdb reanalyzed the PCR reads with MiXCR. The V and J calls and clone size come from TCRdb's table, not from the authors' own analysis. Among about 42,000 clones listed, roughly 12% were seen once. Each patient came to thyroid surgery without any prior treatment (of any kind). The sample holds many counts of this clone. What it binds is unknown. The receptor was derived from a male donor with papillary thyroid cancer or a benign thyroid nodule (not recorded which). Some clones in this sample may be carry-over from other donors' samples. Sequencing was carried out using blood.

Here the CDR3 reads CASRKEAAGTLHDTQYF. CDR3 nucleotide sequence: TGTGCCAGTAGGAAGGAGGCCGCCGGGACCCTCCACGATACGCAGTATTTT. The rearrangement joins TRBV19 to TRBJ2-3, with D perhaps being TRBD1 or TRBD2 (5 bases each). Germline CDR1 and CDR2: LNHDA and SQIVND (reference sequence). The ends were cut back, 6 bases at V and 6 bases at J, with 25 bases in the middle. The CDR3 totals 17 residues.